This T cell receptor (beta chain) derives from a study of blood T cell repertoires in COVID-19. Study in general: Sites in the United States, Italy and Spain provided acute and convalescent COVID-19 samples. The analysed material was cDNA or gDNA that came from T cells, B-cell-depleted T cells, or PBMCs.

Authors' data handling: Estimation of nucleated cell counts was performed using reference gene primer amplification. Repertoires were generated with immunoSEQ multiplex PCR, while TCRdb's copy carries only in-frame clones and drops some. That table supplies the V and J calls and clone size; D and trimming were determined from the DNA. The sample lists over 120,000 clones; 65% to 90% were seen once. From germline, CDR1 is MRHNA and CDR2 SNTAGT. This CDR3 comprises 14 residues. V lost 5 bases and J lost 0; bases outside the gene matches: 3. This clone was found a few times. The gene calls are TRBV6-4 and TRBJ1-1; 7 nucleotides align to TRBD1. Sequenced material: peripheral blood. The sequence was obtained from a human donor in a cohort sampled during active COVID-19. CDR3 nucleotides: TGTGCCAGCAGTCCCGGGACAGTGAACACTGAAGCTTTCTTT. It translates to CASSPGTVNTEAFF.